A single sample gave rise to the 19 T cell receptor beta chains below, sequenced in a study of T cell repertoires in cytomegalovirus infection. TCRdb passed the reads through MiXCR, listing each CDR3 protein once. Of approximately 1,000,000 distinct CDR3 sequences in the sample, about a third were seen once. These receptors' antigens are unknown. The starting material was cultured CD8+ T cells from PBMCs, obtained from culture after CMV antigen stimulation. The origin of the receptors is a human donor in good health (CMV status not recorded). Some clones in this sample may be carry-over from other donors' samples.

The table lists this clonotype with many counts. The chain couples TRBV7-8 to TRBJ1-5; TRBD1 matches 10 bases. The CDR3 extends over 15 amino acids. CDR1 is SGHVS and CDR2 is FQNEAQ in the germline V gene. Trimming at V came to 6 bases and at J to 2 bases, leaving 4 bases not matched to a gene. For the CDR3, the DNA is TGTGCCAGCAGGTTGACAGGGGGCGGCAATCAGCCCCAGCATTTT. Protein product: CASRLTGGGNQPQHF.

This clonotype was seen more than once but under ten times. The chain carries TRBV12-3 or TRBV12-4 and TRBJ1-2; 10 nucleotides agree with TRBD1. J was trimmed by 1 base and V by 5 bases; bases with no gene match: 7. The CDR3 has 16 residues. The CDR3 sequence: CASSTGTGDRNYGYTF. CDR3 DNA sequence: TGTGCCAGCAGTACCGGGACAGGGGACCGTAACTATGGCTACACCTTC.

On this clonotype itself: One end of the junction varies from germline; a read error may be responsible. The chain uses TRBV19 and TRBJ1-1, with D possibly TRBD1 on 6 matching bases. The CDR3 runs 15 residues. The germline V gene has CDR1 LNHDA and CDR2 SQIVND (reference sequence). The CDR3 protein is CASSLSGHMNSEAFF. DNA of the CDR3: TGTGCCAGTAGTTTATCGGGACATATGAACTCTGAAGCTTTCTTT.

This clonotype was counted at least ten times. CDR3 amino acids: CASRGFPDSYNEQFF. The DNA of the CDR3 is TGTGCCAGTAGGGGTTTCCCCGACTCCTACAATGAGCAGTTCTTC. V and J are TRBV7-8 and TRBJ2-1, with D perhaps matching TRBD1 (5 bases). In germline, CDR1 is SGHVS, CDR2 FQNEAQ. This CDR3 is 15 amino acids long. V was trimmed by 9 bases and J by 0 bases, leaving 15 bases between them.

This clonotype was found a few times. V usage is TRBV5-6 and J usage is TRBJ2-1; D not certain. CDR3 size: 12 residues. Trimming removed 3 bases at V and 5 bases at J, with 6 bases between. Germline assignment: CDR1 SGHDT and CDR2 YYEEEE. The CDR3 nucleotides read TGTGCCAGCAGCTCAGGACACAATGAGCAGTTCTTC. Encoded protein: CASSSGHNEQFF.

The rearrangement uses TRBV28 and TRBJ2-2; D gene unclear. V lost 6 bases and J 8 bases, leaving 10 bases between the germline ends. This CDR3 is built from 12 residues. Looked up from germline, CDR1 is MDHEN and CDR2 is SYDVKM. Written as DNA, the CDR3 is TGTGCCAGCAGGGACCGGCCGGGGGAGCTGTTTTTT. Translated, it gives CASRDRPGELFF.

Notes on this clonotype: This may arise from a read error, as a much more abundant clone is one base away. This rearrangement joins TRBV7-6 to TRBJ1-1; the D gene is possibly TRBD1 (6 bases). This CDR3 has 15 residues. CDR1 and CDR2 from the germline V gene are SGHVS and FNYEAQ. The V end lost 0 bases, the J end lost 1 base, and 9 bases lay between the germline ends. DNA of the CDR3: TGTGCCAGCAGCTTAGCCGGGGGGCAGAACACTGAAGCTTTCTTT. This translates into CASSLAGGQNTEAFF.

This clonotype occurred a few times. As DNA, the CDR3 is TGTGCCAGCAGCCGTGGTACGGGGGTATACAATGAGCAGTTCTTC. It specifies CASSRGTGVYNEQFF. This rearrangement joins TRBV7-6 to TRBJ2-1; possibly TRBD2 for D (6 bases). Germline assignment: CDR1 SGHVS and CDR2 FNYEAQ. The CDR3 runs 15 residues. The ends were cut back, 5 bases at V and 4 bases at J, with 15 bases in the middle.

The CDR3 DNA reads as TGTGCCAGCAGTGAAAGTCACAGTTCCTACGAGCAGTACTTC. Its protein product is CASSESHSSYEQYF. The chain recombines TRBV25-1 with TRBJ2-7; D is uncertain. V gave up 2 bases and J gave up 1 base, with 9 bases separating them. This CDR3 region has 14 residues. Germline CDR1 and CDR2: MGHDK and SYGVNS.

This chain joins TRBV4-1 and TRBJ2-4, with D perhaps TRBD2 (7 bases). CDR1 and CDR2 (germline): MGHRA, YSYEKL. This CDR3 spans 19 amino acids. The germline V and J ends were trimmed by 0 bases and 0 bases, with 18 bases remaining between them. CDR3 DNA sequence: TGCGCCAGCAGCCAAGATCGATGGGACGGGGGGCTAGCCAAAAACATTCAGTACTTC. This gives the protein CASSQDRWDGGLAKNIQYF.

The rearrangement links TRBV5-5 to TRBJ2-7; TRBD1 matches 7 bases. With V trimmed by 0 bases and J by 2 bases, 5 bases remained unmatched. Germline CDR1 SGHKS, CDR2 YYEKEE (reference sequence). CDR3 length equals 15 residues. CDR3 coding DNA: TGTGCCAGCAGCTTGGAGACAGGGTTGACCTACGAGCAGTACTTC. This codes for CASSLETGLTYEQYF.

This clonotype was counted at least ten times. V and J are TRBV20-1 and TRBJ2-6; TRBD2 is a possible D gene (5 bases). The CDR3 has 19 amino acids. V was clipped by 2 bases and J by 0 bases, with 20 bases between them. Germline V gives CDR1 DFQATT, CDR2 SNEGSKA (reference sequence). CDR3 in amino acids: CSARNINGRLPSGANVLTF. In nucleotides, the CDR3 is TGCAGTGCTAGAAACATTAATGGGAGACTTCCCTCTGGGGCCAACGTCCTGACTTTC.

This clonotype was recorded a few times. At one boundary the junction diverges from the germline segment, which might be a read error. The chain has TRBV6-5 and TRBJ2-7; D remains unclear. The CDR3 is 10 residues long. In germline, CDR1 is MNHEY, CDR2 SVGAGI. CDR3 coding DNA: TGTGCCAGCGGTTACTACGAGCAGTACTTC. Its translation is CASGYYEQYF.

The chain combines TRBV6-5 with TRBJ2-1; perhaps TRBD1 as D (5 bases). V was shortened by 2 bases and J by 2 bases, with 7 bases between the two germline ends. Germline CDR1 and CDR2: MNHEY and SVGAGI. The CDR3 has 14 residues. The CDR3 here is CASSYETAYNEQFF. The CDR3 DNA sequence: TGTGCCAGCAGTTACGAGACAGCCTACAATGAGCAGTTCTTC.

This clonotype came up many times. This chain connects TRBV7-6 to TRBJ2-1, with D perhaps matching TRBD2 (7 bases). This CDR3 spans 15 amino acids. The germline V gene has CDR1 SGHVS and CDR2 FNYEAQ. Trimming took 1 base from V and 7 from J, leaving 14 bases between them. The CDR3 DNA sequence: TGTGCCAGCAGCTTAGATCCGGGGGGCGTGAATGAGCAGTTCTTC. Protein sequence: CASSLDPGGVNEQFF.

This clonotype was found once. A read error is possible here, since a much larger clone lies one base away. This chain connects TRBV7-2 to TRBJ2-1; TRBD2 agrees at 11 bases. The CDR3 sequence is 17 residues long. Per the germline V gene, CDR1 is SGHTA and CDR2 is FQGNSA. The CDR3: CASTAQPLAGGNNKQFF. The CDR3, as DNA: TGTGCCAGCACCGCGCAACCATTAGCGGGGGGGAACAATAAGCAGTTCTTC.

The CDR3 spells CATSRDSGDGEKLFF. The CDR3 DNA reads TGTGCCACCAGCAGAGATAGTGGAGATGGTGAAAAACTGTTTTTT. The gene calls are TRBV15 and TRBJ1-4; D unclear. The CDR3 has 15 amino acids. V gave up 0 bases and J gave up 7 bases, with 12 bases separating them. Germline V lookup: CDR1 LNHNV, CDR2 YYDKDF (reference sequence).

This clonotype was observed at least ten times. The chain uses TRBV7-8 and TRBJ2-5; 7 bases are a match to TRBD1. From germline, CDR1 is SGHVS and CDR2 FQNEAQ. This CDR3 is 15 amino acids long. V shed 5 bases and J 0 bases; nucleotides not matched to a gene: 6. The CDR3 DNA is TGTGCCAGCAGCATACAGGGGTGGTACCAAGAGACCCAGTACTTC. Translation gives CASSIQGWYQETQYF.

Note on this clonotype: One junction end does not reproduce the germline sequence, and a read error may be involved. V is TRBV6-1 and J is TRBJ2-7, with unresolved D. Looked up from germline, CDR1 is MNHNS and CDR2 is SASEGT. This CDR3 has 13 residues. The CDR3 DNA follows: TGTGTCAGCAGTGAAAGGCAGGCGGACGAGCAGTACTTC. Its translation: CVSSERQADEQYF.